One sample yielded the 26 T cell receptor beta chains listed below, sequenced in a study of blood T cell repertoires in COVID-19. The table came from immunoSEQ multiplex PCR; TCRdb's copy has only in-frame clones and leaves some out. Seen here are more than 95,000 clones, around 89% observed once, and the top ten hold approximately 8%. The sample consisted of peripheral blood. These receptors originate from a man aged 50-60 years with acute or convalescent COVID-19.

The CDR3 here is CASSIGDRGTEAFF. For the CDR3, the DNA is TGTGCCAGTAGTATAGGGGACAGGGGGACTGAAGCTTTCTTT. This sequence joins TRBV19 and TRBJ1-1, with 11 nucleotides matching TRBD1. The trim removed 1 base at V and 5 bases at J, leaving 0 bases unmatched. Germline V CDR1 and CDR2: LNHDA, SQIVND (reference sequence). This CDR3 spans 14 amino acids.

The V call is TRBV4-1, the J call TRBJ2-3, with D possibly being TRBD2 (5 bases). Germline assignment: CDR1 MGHRA and CDR2 YSYEKL. The V end was cut by 1 base, the J end by 0 bases, with 11 bases between. The CDR3 covers 16 residues. The CDR3 coding sequence is TGCGCCAGCAGCCAAGTGCCGGGGTCTAGCACAGATACGCAGTATTTT. Its translation: CASSQVPGSSTDTQYF.

This rearrangement joins TRBV6-5 to TRBJ2-1; 11 positions match TRBD2. The CDR3 has 16 residues. With 4 bases clipped from V and 9 bases from J, the junction kept 11 bases outside the gene matches. Germline CDR1 and CDR2: MNHEY and SVGAGI. The CDR3 nucleotides read TGTGCCAGCAGTTCGGCGGTTAGCGGGAGGGGGGGTGAGCAGTTCTTC. Amino acid sequence: CASSSAVSGRGGEQFF.

The chain has TRBV12-1 and TRBJ2-5; TRBD1 is the table's D call, not checked against the DNA. TRBV12-1 is assigned pseudogene status. This CDR3 is built from 15 residues. The CDR3, as DNA: TGTGCCAGCAGTTTTGGCGGACAGCTCCAAGAGACCCAGTACTTC. Protein sequence: CASSFGGQLQETQYF.

The chain employs TRBV4-2 and TRBJ2-1; 8 positions agree with TRBD2. The CDR3 runs 15 residues. Germline V gives CDR1 LGHNA, CDR2 YNFKEQ. V lost 3 bases to trimming and J lost 0 bases; unmatched junction nucleotides: 1. The CDR3 bases are TGTGCCAGCAGCCAGGGGACTAGCTCCTACAATGAGCAGTTCTTC. Its protein is CASSQGTSSYNEQFF.

In nucleotides, the CDR3 is TGTGCCAGCAGTTTCGGCGGAAAACTGTTTTTT. This encodes CASSFGGKLFF. The chain employs TRBV27 and TRBJ1-4; D remains unclear. The length of the CDR3 is 11 residues. Trimming took off 3 bases at V and 10 bases at J, with 6 bases between the two ends. CDR1 MNHEY and CDR2 SMNVEV come from the germline V gene (reference sequence). Full variable domain (remainder filled in from reference TRBV27 and TRBJ1-4): EAQVTQNPRYLITVTGKKLTVTCSQNMNHEYMSWYRQDPGLGLRQIYYSMNVEVTDKGDVPEGYKVSRKEKRNFPLILESPSPNQTSLYFCASSFGGKLFFGSGTQLSVL.

The gene calls are TRBV7-6 and TRBJ2-7, with 9 nucleotides matching TRBD1. V lost 1 base, J lost 5 bases, and 9 bases stayed unmatched. The CDR3 contains 16 residues. The germline V gene encodes CDR1 SGHVS and CDR2 FNYEAQ. The CDR3 loop is CASSLEDGQGWHEQYF. DNA of the CDR3: TGTGCCAGCAGCTTAGAAGATGGACAGGGGTGGCACGAGCAGTACTTC. The whole variable domain, filled in from reference TRBV7-6 and TRBJ2-7, reads GAGVSQSPRYKVTKRGQDVALRCDPISGHVSLYWYRQALGQGPEFLTYFNYEAQQDKSGLPNDRFSAERPEGSISTLTIQRTEQRDSAMYRCASSLEDGQGWHEQYFGPGTRLTVT.

J is TRBJ1-1 and V is TRBV27; D possibly corresponds to TRBD1 (5 bases). V was pared by 1 base and J by 1 base, with 10 bases between. The CDR3 spans 15 residues. Germline V gives CDR1 MNHEY, CDR2 SMNVEV (reference sequence). Here the CDR3 DNA reads TGTGCCAGCAGTTTATATCAGGGCCAGAACACTGAAGCTTTCTTT. Translated: CASSLYQGQNTEAFF.

V gene TRBV2 combines with J gene TRBJ1-5; 10 bases match TRBD1. V was clipped by 7 bases and J by 7 bases; unmatched bases: 7. This CDR3 region has 14 residues. The germline V gene encodes CDR1 SNHLY and CDR2 FYNNEI. The CDR3 loop reads CASTPGQGNQPQHF. The CDR3 DNA reads as TGTGCCAGCACTCCGGGACAGGGGAACCAGCCCCAGCATTTT.

V and J are TRBV7-6 and TRBJ1-1; no reliable D call. Germline V CDR1 and CDR2: SGHVS, FNYEAQ. V lost 2 bases, J lost 1 base, and 20 bases lay in between. The CDR3 covers 18 residues. The CDR3 loop reads CASSLLSGSERRNTEAFF. CDR3 DNA sequence: TGTGCCAGCAGCTTATTGTCCGGATCGGAAAGGAGGAACACTGAAGCTTTCTTT.

The genes are TRBV10-2 and TRBJ1-4, with D possibly matching TRBD1 (6 bases). The CDR3 covers 13 residues. The germline V and J ends were trimmed by 6 bases and 8 bases, with 13 bases remaining between them. The germline V gene encodes CDR1 WSHSY and CDR2 SAAADI. CDR3 sequence reads: CASRQSQGEKLFF. CDR3 sequence (DNA): TGCGCCAGCAGACAGTCCCAGGGGGAAAAACTGTTTTTT.

The J gene is TRBJ2-5, the V gene TRBV12-3 or TRBV12-4; maybe TRBD2 (5 bases). With 2 bases removed from V and 7 bases from J, the gap between germline ends came to 8 bases. The CDR3 runs 12 residues. The CDR3 region has the DNA TGTGCCAGCAGTTTACCAGGAGGGACCCAGTACTTC. Amino acids: CASSLPGGTQYF.

This chain joins TRBV6-5 and TRBJ2-1; D uncertain. The CDR3 runs 15 residues. Trimming pared 10 bases from V and 0 bases from J, leaving 16 bases between. The germline gives CDR1 MNHEY, CDR2 SVGAGI. The CDR3 DNA reads TGTGCCACACAAGAGGCCCCTTACTCCTACAATGAGCAGTTCTTC. Encoded protein: CATQEAPYSYNEQFF.

The chain combines TRBV27 with TRBJ2-1; TRBD2 might be the D (6 bases). CDR3 length: 18 residues. Germline values: CDR1 MNHEY, CDR2 SMNVEV (reference sequence). Trimming took 1 base from V and 5 from J, leaving 21 bases between them. CDR3 coding DNA: TGTGCCAGCAGTTTATGGACCCCACTCGGCGGGAAGAACAATGAGCAGTTCTTC. It translates to CASSLWTPLGGKNNEQFF.

This clone was recorded once. The chain uses TRBV21-1 and TRBJ2-7; whether TRBD2, the table's D call, matches the DNA was not checked. TRBV21-1 constitutes a pseudogene. This CDR3 spans 14 amino acids. In DNA, the CDR3 is TGTGCCAGCAGCCAAGAGAGTGATTCCTACGAGCAGTACTTC. Protein: CASSQESDSYEQYF.

A single count supports this clone. V is TRBV7-2 and J is TRBJ2-1, with D perhaps matching TRBD2 (5 bases). Germline values: CDR1 SGHTA, CDR2 FQGNSA. The CDR3 has 15 amino acids. V shed 0 bases and J shed 3 bases, with 9 bases lying between them. CDR3 sequence (DNA): TGTGCCAGCAGCTTAGCGGGAGTAATCTACAATGAGCAGTTCTTC. Translated: CASSLAGVIYNEQFF.

Comment on this clone: An end of the junction differs from the germline gene, which may be a read error. The J gene is TRBJ2-7, the V gene TRBV28; tentative D call: TRBD2 (6 bases). Germline V CDR1 and CDR2: MDHEN, SYDVKM. The CDR3 has 14 residues. The CDR3 coding sequence is TGTGCCAGCAGATTATCGGGTTCCCGGGGGGAGCAGTACTTC. This encodes CASRLSGSRGEQYF.

The DNA for the CDR3 is TGTGCCAGCAGCCATCTGGGGGCGCGCGGCTACACCTTC. Amino acids: CASSHLGARGYTF. The chain couples TRBV14 to TRBJ1-2; a possible D gene is TRBD1 (6 bases). In germline, CDR1 is SGHDN, CDR2 FVKESK. This CDR3 spans 13 amino acids. V lost 3 bases to trimming and J lost 8 bases, with 13 bases between them.

V usage is TRBV19 and J usage is TRBJ1-4; TRBD1 matches at 8 bases. With V trimmed by 4 bases and J by 7 bases, 11 bases remained unmatched. The CDR3 length is 16 residues. Germline V gene lookup returns CDR1 LNHDA and CDR2 SQIVND (reference sequence). CDR3 nucleotides: TGTGCCAGTAGTACGACTGGACAGGGCCTCGGTGAAAAACTGTTTTTT. Translated: CASSTTGQGLGEKLFF.

The CDR3 sequence: CASSSVGTSGNEQFF. CDR3 nucleotide sequence: TGTGCCAGCAGCTCGGTAGGGACTAGCGGGAATGAGCAGTTCTTC. The V and J genes are TRBV11-3 and TRBJ2-1; 12 nucleotides line up with TRBD2. From germline, CDR1 is SGHNT and CDR2 YENEEA. The CDR3 has 15 residues. Unmatched junction bases numbered 5, after V lost 4 bases and J lost 7 bases.

The chain uses TRBV5-1 and TRBJ1-1; maybe TRBD1 (5 bases). V was cut by 1 base and J by 4 bases, with 8 bases left in between. Germline V gene data show CDR1 as SGHRS and CDR2 as YFSETQ. This CDR3 has 13 amino acids. This chain's CDR3 is CASSLKGSTEAFF. Written as DNA, the CDR3 is TGCGCCAGCAGCTTGAAGGGGTCCACTGAAGCTTTCTTT.

This clone is a singleton in its sample. V usage is TRBV6-2 or TRBV6-3 and J usage is TRBJ1-2; D gene unclear. Trimming cost V 0 bases and J 7 bases, with 24 bases left between them. CDR1 is MNHEY and CDR2 is SVGEGT in the germline V gene. The CDR3 consists of 18 residues. This CDR3 reads CASSYSLSNSRLMGGYTF. CDR3 coding DNA: TGTGCCAGCAGTTACTCCCTCTCGAACAGCCGCTTGATGGGTGGCTACACCTTC.

V and J are TRBV12-2 and TRBJ2-4; no check of the table's D call, TRBD1, against the DNA was made. TRBV12-2 has pseudogene status. The CDR3 extends over 20 amino acids. This CDR3 is CASRLPGSYSQGAAKNIQYF. The CDR3 region has the DNA TGTGCAAGTCGCTTACCAGGGTCGTATAGTCAGGGCGCGGCCAAAAACATTCAGTACTTC.

The J gene is TRBJ1-1, the V gene TRBV5-1, with a tentative D call TRBD1 (5 bases). This CDR3 spans 11 amino acids. Trimming removed 7 bases at V and 7 bases at J, with 11 bases between. The germline gives CDR1 SGHRS, CDR2 YFSETQ. CDR3 protein: CASARDGEAFF. CDR3 nucleotides: TGCGCCAGCGCGCGGGACGGTGAAGCTTTCTTT.

This clone was seen a single time. V gene TRBV7-8 combines with J gene TRBJ1-5, with D hard to call. V was shortened by 8 bases and J by 0 bases, with 11 bases between the two germline ends. CDR1 and CDR2 from the germline V gene are SGHVS and FQNEAQ. CDR3 length: 14 amino acids. In DNA, the CDR3 is TGTGCCAGCGGCGGCGGGTATAGCAATCAGCCCCAGCATTTT. Protein product: CASGGGYSNQPQHF. Complete variable domain (other parts from reference TRBV7-8 and TRBJ1-5): GAGVSQSPRYKVAKRGQDVALRCDPISGHVSLFWYQQALGQGPEFLTYFQNEAQLDKSGLPSDRFFAERPEGSVSTLKIQRTQQEDSAVYLCASGGGYSNQPQHFGDGTRLSIL.

The genes are TRBV9 and TRBJ2-3; TRBD1 agrees at 8 bases. The CDR3 runs 17 residues. J gave up 4 bases and V 3 bases, and 13 bases lay outside the gene matches. Germline assignment: CDR1 SGDLS and CDR2 YYNGEE. In DNA form, the CDR3 reads TGTGCCAGCAGCGCGAAGCAGGACAGGGTTGTCCCAGATACGCAGTATTTT. It yields the protein CASSAKQDRVVPDTQYF.